This is a list of T cell receptor beta chains from one sample in a study of T cells after yellow fever vaccination. From the 5' RACE reads, TCRdb called clonotypes with MiXCR, one entry per CDR3 protein. There are approximately 150,000 distinct CDR3 sequences in the sample; 5.5% to 7.5% occur only once, and 2.9% lies in the top ten. The specimen comprised CD4+ T cells sorted from PBMCs, sampled on the day of the first yellow fever vaccination. The receptor set was obtained from a man younger than 35 who received the YFV17D yellow fever vaccine. Each CDR3 is given with its conserved first and last residue. The D gene is left open where the match is weak. Size is stated for part of the rows, as once, few or many counts, or as a class when the clone is expanded.

>many|-|TRBV4-3|TRBJ1-6
CASSQHRSSYNSPLHF
TGCGCCAGCAGCCAACACAGAAGCTCCTATAATTCACCCCTCCACTTT
>many|TRBD2|TRBV5-1|TRBJ2-3
CASSYSGASTDTQYF
TGCGCCAGCAGCTATAGCGGGGCTAGCACAGATACGCAGTATTTT
>few|TRBD2|TRBV11-2|TRBJ2-3
CASSSFSTSGGSTDTQYF
TGTGCCAGCAGCTCCTTTTCGACTAGCGGGGGAAGCACAGATACGCAGTATTTT
>few|TRBD1|TRBV10-3|TRBJ1-6
CAIRKTGDNSPLHF
TGTGCCATCAGGAAGACAGGGGATAATTCACCCCTCCACTTT
>-|-|TRBV5-1|TRBJ1-1
CASSFGPGYVPDTEAFF
TGCGCCAGCAGCTTTGGCCCGGGCTACGTCCCCGACACTGAAGCTTTCTTT
>few|TRBD1|TRBV7-8|TRBJ2-3
CASSLDRVGADTQYF
TGTGCCAGCAGCCTTGACAGGGTAGGAGCAGATACGCAGTATTTT
>few|-|TRBV5-1|TRBJ1-2
CASSLDGDPYYGYTF
TGCGCCAGCAGCTTGGACGGAGACCCTTACTATGGCTACACCTTC
>many|-|TRBV20-1|TRBJ1-6
CSARGGAGLNSPLHF
TGCAGTGCTAGAGGGGGTGCAGGGCTTAATTCACCCCTCCACTTT
>-|TRBD1|TRBV10-3|TRBJ1-2
CAISGTGSYGYTF
TGTGCCATCAGTGGGACAGGGAGCTATGGCTACACCTTC
>-|-|TRBV3-1|TRBJ1-1
CASSQDRGVEAFF
TGTGCCAGCAGCCAAGATCGAGGGGTTGAAGCTTTCTTT
>many|TRBD2|TRBV5-1|TRBJ2-1
CASSETSGPYNEQFF
TGCGCCAGCAGCGAGACTAGCGGCCCCTACAATGAGCAGTTCTTC
>-|TRBD2|TRBV11-2|TRBJ2-1
CASSLGTSGGNEQFF
TGTGCCAGCAGCTTGGGGACTAGCGGGGGTAATGAGCAGTTCTTC
>-|TRBD2|TRBV3-1|TRBJ2-7
CASSQGGEGEQYF
TGTGCCAGCAGCCAAGGCGGGGAGGGAGAGCAGTACTTC
>many|-|TRBV5-4|TRBJ2-7
CASSRDRGEQYF
TGTGCCAGCAGCCGGGACCGAGGCGAGCAGTACTTC
>-|TRBD1|TRBV6-1|TRBJ2-2
CASRWGFRTGEAGELFF
TGTGCCAGCAGGTGGGGATTCCGGACAGGGGAGGCCGGGGAGCTGTTTTTT
>many|-|TRBV7-2|TRBJ1-2
CASSPGQGYTF
TGTGCCAGCAGCCCCGGCCAGGGCTACACCTTC
>many|TRBD1|TRBV5-1|TRBJ1-5
CASVNSGTGNQPQHF
TGCGCCAGCGTTAATTCCGGGACAGGGAATCAGCCCCAGCATTTT
>many|TRBD1|TRBV12-3/TRBV12-4|TRBJ1-2
CASSTQGTYGYTF
TGTGCCAGCAGTACACAGGGGACCTATGGCTACACCTTC
>many|TRBD1|TRBV24-1|TRBJ2-3
CATSPGQGKPDTQYF
TGTGCCACCAGTCCCGGACAGGGGAAGCCAGATACGCAGTATTTT
>many|TRBD2|TRBV20-1|TRBJ2-3
CSAGGLAGGTDTQYF
TGCAGTGCTGGAGGACTAGCGGGGGGCACAGATACGCAGTATTTT
>many|TRBD2|TRBV7-2|TRBJ2-3
CASRPTSVRRGDTQYF
TGTGCCAGCAGGCCAACTAGCGTCCGCCGTGGAGATACGCAGTATTTT
>many|-|TRBV7-2|TRBJ2-1
CASSFFGEQFF
TGTGCCAGCAGCTTCTTCGGTGAGCAGTTCTTC
>many|-|TRBV3-1|TRBJ1-6
CASSRRPGSDNSPLHF
TGTGCCAGCAGCCGCAGACCGGGTTCCGATAATTCACCCCTCCACTTT
>many|TRBD1|TRBV6-1|TRBJ2-3
CASSRTGVLRTDTQYF
TGTGCCAGCAGTAGGACAGGGGTGCTACGCACAGATACGCAGTATTTT
>few|-|TRBV5-1|TRBJ1-4
CASSLVPLTNEKLFF
TGCGCCAGCAGCTTGGTCCCGTTAACTAATGAAAAACTGTTTTTT
>-|TRBD2|TRBV6-2/TRBV6-3|TRBJ2-4
CASSYRLSGGRAKNIQYF
TGTGCCAGCAGTTACCGTTTAAGCGGGGGGAGAGCCAAAAACATTCAGTACTTC
>many|-|TRBV29-1|TRBJ2-3
CSVTTTRAGTDTQYF
TGCAGCGTTACCACGACCAGGGCAGGCACAGATACGCAGTATTTT
>-|-|TRBV7-2|TRBJ1-2
CASSVDGLSYGYTF
TGTGCCAGCAGTGTAGATGGTTTGAGCTATGGCTACACCTTC
>many|-|TRBV20-1|TRBJ2-2
CSAKTVRGTGELFF
TGCAGTGCTAAGACAGTTCGCGGGACCGGGGAGCTGTTTTTT
>few|TRBD2|TRBV20-1|TRBJ2-1
CSARTASGGAYNEQFF
TGCAGTGCAAGAACGGCTAGCGGGGGGGCCTACAATGAGCAGTTCTTC
>-|TRBD2|TRBV2|TRBJ2-1
CASSEFSGGFYNEQFF
TGTGCCAGCAGTGAATTTAGCGGGGGGTTCTACAATGAGCAGTTCTTC
>many|-|TRBV4-2|TRBJ2-2
CASSQDTLGAGTGELFF
TGTGCCAGCAGCCAAGATACGCTGGGGGCGGGCACCGGGGAGCTGTTTTTT
>many|-|TRBV10-3|TRBJ2-1
CAIRPFGAGYNEQFF
TGTGCCATCAGGCCCTTTGGGGCGGGGTACAATGAGCAGTTCTTC
>many|-|TRBV27|TRBJ1-1
CASSSGPLSTEAFF
TGTGCCAGCAGTTCGGGACCTTTGAGCACTGAAGCTTTCTTT
>few|TRBD2|TRBV6-2/TRBV6-3|TRBJ2-7
CASSTSGGTSYEQYF
TGTGCCAGCAGCACTAGCGGGGGGACCTCTTACGAGCAGTACTTC
>many|TRBD1|TRBV5-1|TRBJ2-1
CASSPRQGAGYNEQFF
TGCGCCAGCAGCCCACGGCAGGGGGCGGGTTACAATGAGCAGTTCTTC